Below, one T cell receptor beta chain is given with its context. The target antigen is unknown. The sample comes from a study of OX40 agonist ivuxolimab in advanced cancers. Study-wide context: The patients received ivuxolimab by intravenous route every 2 weeks at 0.01 to 10 mg/kg. Prior anti-PD-1, anti-PD-L1 or anti-CTLA-4 therapy did not bar entry, and approximately 40% had some.

CDR1 and CDR2 (germline): SGHAT, FQNNGV. The V gene lost 2 bases and the J gene lost 6 bases, with 8 bases spanning the gap. The CDR3 has 12 residues. Study conclusions and caveats: The study observed clonal expansion of CD4+ and CD8+ blood T cells by week 6 at 0.1 to 3.0 mg/kg.

This table comes from immunoSEQ multiplex PCR, and its TCRdb copy is limited to in-frame clones, with some not included. The sample has about 100,000 clones, 80% to 90% seen once; the top ten hold 0.79%. The rearrangement uses TRBV11-2 and TRBJ2-7; D remains ambiguous. This material consisted of CD4+ or CD8+ T cells sorted from blood, taken in a trial of the OX40 agonist ivuxolimab. This clonotype was obtained from an adult with an advanced solid tumor such as melanoma, head and neck, liver or kidney cancer. CDR3 region: CASSLIVGEQYF. DNA for the CDR3: TGTGCCAGCAGCTTAATTGTCGGCGAGCAGTACTTC.